The 3 T cell receptor beta chains in this list originate from one sample, sequenced in a study of CD8+ T cells in alopecia areata. Time point defined: mouse skin 6 weeks after grafting, around onset of hair loss. cDNA serving as the sequencing template came from extracted, reverse transcribed RNA. Measured with immunoSEQ multiplex PCR; TCRdb has only the in-frame clones, and not every one. The sample has over 5,500 clones, none seen only once. The sample was skin, taken at week 6. Receptor source: a C3H/HeJ mouse with alopecia areata. For this strain, the MHC haplotype corresponds to H2-k.

This clone was recorded at least ten times. Here the gene names and germline are mouse. The read falls 4 residues short of the CDR3 end, and the missing part is taken from the germline J gene. This chain joins TRBV13-1 and TRBJ1-2; the match to TRBD1 covers 7 bases. The CDR3 loop spans 15 amino acids. Germline V gives CDR1 NSHNY, CDR2 SYGAGN. Losses at the gene ends were 7 bases for V and 0 bases for J; bases not matched to a gene: 9. The sequenced CDR3 bases are TGTGCCAGCTCCCGTCCCAGGGGGGCAAACTCC. This encodes CASSRPRGANS. The entire CDR3 is CASSRPRGANSDYTF.

Regarding this clone: Gene names are the mouse ones. The CDR3 loop reads CASGEKVAEQFF. The sequenced CDR3 bases are TGTGCCAGCGGTGAAAAGGTTGCT. This chain links TRBV13-2 with TRBJ2-1, with no clear D. Read data end 4 residues before the CDR3 end; the end is taken from the germline J gene. The length of the CDR3 is 12 residues. V was trimmed by 2 bases and J by 6 bases, leaving 6 bases between them. Looked up from germline, CDR1 is NNHNN and CDR2 is SYGAGS (reference sequence).

Remarks on this clone: Mouse germline and gene names are used. The CDR3 end is not reached by the read, which stops 4 residues before it; the germline J gene fills it in. The chain is built from TRBV13-2 and TRBJ1-1; tentatively, D is TRBD1 (5 bases). The germline V gene has CDR1 NNHNN and CDR2 SYGAGS (reference sequence). The length of the CDR3 is 12 residues. CDR3 bases read: TGTGCCAGCGGTGATGGGACAACA. Protein: CASGDGTT. The full CDR3 protein is CASGDGTTEVFF.